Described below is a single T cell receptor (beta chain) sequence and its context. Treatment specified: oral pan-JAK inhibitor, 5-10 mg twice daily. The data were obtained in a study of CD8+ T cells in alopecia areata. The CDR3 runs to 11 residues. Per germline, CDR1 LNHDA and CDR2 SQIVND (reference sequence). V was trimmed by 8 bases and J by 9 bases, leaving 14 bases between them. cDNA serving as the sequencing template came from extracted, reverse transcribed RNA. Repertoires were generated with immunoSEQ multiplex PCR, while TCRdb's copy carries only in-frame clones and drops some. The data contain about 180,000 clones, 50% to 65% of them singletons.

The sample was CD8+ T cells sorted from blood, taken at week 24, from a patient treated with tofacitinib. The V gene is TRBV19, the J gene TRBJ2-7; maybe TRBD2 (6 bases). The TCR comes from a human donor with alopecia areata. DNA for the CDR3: TGTGCCAGTGGAGGGAGAGGCGGGCAGTACTTC. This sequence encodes CASGGRGGQYF.